The 9 T cell receptor beta chains below all came from one sample that was sequenced in a study of shared clonotypes between healthy human individuals. TCRdb's table, derived via immunoSEQ multiplex PCR, lists solely in-frame clones and lacks some. There are some 2,500,000 clones in the sample; roughly 93% occur only once, and around 0.4% lies in the top ten. Specimen: naive CD4+ T cells from PBMCs. Subset specified: CD45RA+ positively selected. The origin of the receptors is a man aged 18-30 years in good health. Some clones in this sample may be carry-over from other donors' samples.

The chain carries TRBV14 and TRBJ2-7; D is undetermined. Germline V gene sequence: CDR1 SGHDN, CDR2 FVKESK. Trimming left V 5 bases short and J 4 bases short, with 12 bases between. This CDR3 is 13 amino acids long. This CDR3 is CASSSRSRYEQYF. CDR3 coding DNA: TGTGCCAGCAGCTCCAGGTCCAGATACGAGCAGTACTTC. The variable domain in full, completed from reference TRBV14 and TRBJ2-7, reads EAGVTQFPSHSVIEKGQTVTLRCDPISGHDNLYWYRRVMGKEIKFLLHFVKESKQDESGMPNNRFLAERTGGTYSTLKVQPAELEDSGVYFCASSSRSRYEQYFGPGTRLTVT.

The rearrangement uses TRBV5-1 and TRBJ2-2; TRBD1 might be the D (5 bases). The CDR3 runs 13 residues. Germline V gives CDR1 SGHRS, CDR2 YFSETQ. The V gene lost 4 bases and the J gene lost 10 bases, with 14 bases spanning the gap. CDR3 coding DNA: TGCGCCAGCAGCAATCCGACAGCCGTGGAGCTGTTTTTT. This encodes CASSNPTAVELFF.

Details on this clone: Other nucleotide sequences from this sample produce the same CDR3. The genes are TRBV5-1 and TRBJ2-7; perhaps TRBD1 as D (5 bases). The CDR3 is 14 amino acids. Trimming took off 0 bases at V and 2 bases at J, with 9 bases between the two ends. In germline, CDR1 is SGHRS, CDR2 YFSETQ. This chain's CDR3 is CASSLVTGPYEQYF. CDR3 nucleotides: TGCGCCAGCAGCTTGGTTACAGGCCCCTACGAGCAGTACTTC. Looking up the rest from reference TRBV5-1 and TRBJ2-7 gives the full variable domain: KAGVTQTPRYLIKTRGQQVTLSCSPISGHRSVSWYQQTPGQGLQFLFEYFSETQRNKGNFPGRFSGRQFSNSRSEMNVSTLELGDSALYLCASSLVTGPYEQYFGPGTRLTVT.

The rearrangement links TRBV5-4 to TRBJ1-2; D is possibly TRBD1 (5 bases). There are 14 residues in the CDR3. Per the germline V gene, CDR1 is SGHNT and CDR2 is YYREEE (reference sequence). The ends were cut back, 4 bases at V and 7 bases at J, with 17 bases in the middle. This chain's CDR3 is CASSVGGEGFGYTF. DNA of the CDR3: TGTGCCAGCAGCGTTGGGGGGGAAGGGTTTGGCTACACCTTC.

The chain couples TRBV4-3 to TRBJ2-1; tentative D call: TRBD2 (5 bases). The CDR3 sequence is 14 residues long. The V end was cut by 1 base, the J end by 13 bases, with 17 bases between. Germline V gene lookup returns CDR1 LGHNA and CDR2 YSLEER. The CDR3, as DNA: TGCGCCAGCAGCCAAGGCGGACTCACTCCCCCTCAGTTCTTC. Encoded protein: CASSQGGLTPPQFF.

The chain has TRBV5-4 and TRBJ2-3; 11 bases line up with TRBD1. This CDR3 comprises 15 residues. V was clipped by 4 bases and J by 2 bases; unmatched bases: 3. Looked up from germline, CDR1 is SGHNT and CDR2 is YYREEE (reference sequence). CDR3 DNA: TGTGCCAGCAGCCGGACAGGGGGCCCCACAGATACGCAGTATTTT. Translation: CASSRTGGPTDTQYF.

The chain uses TRBV6-1 and TRBJ1-3; D unresolved. CDR1 is MNHNS and CDR2 is SASEGT in the germline V gene. The CDR3 is 16 residues long. V lost 2 bases and J lost 0, with 11 bases in between. The CDR3 bases are TGTGCCAGCAGTGAAACGGTCACCTTCTCTGGAAACACCATATATTTT. Translating gives CASSETVTFSGNTIYF.

As regards this clone: The identical CDR3 is also encoded by other nucleotide sequences in the sample. J is TRBJ1-1 and V is TRBV28; no definite D call. The V gene lost 2 bases and the J gene lost 1 base, with 2 bases spanning the gap. CDR1 and CDR2 from the germline V gene are MDHEN and SYDVKM. The CDR3 consists of 12 residues. CDR3 sequence (DNA): TGTGCCAGCAGTTTAAAGAACACTGAAGCTTTCTTT. Translated: CASSLKNTEAFF.

As regards this clone: The same CDR3 arises from other DNA sequences in this sample as well. V gene TRBV7-2 combines with J gene TRBJ2-3; no reliable D call. The ends were cut back, 5 bases at V and 4 bases at J, with 10 bases in the middle. The CDR3 is made up of 13 amino acids. CDR1 and CDR2 (germline): SGHTA, FQGNSA. The CDR3 DNA sequence: TGTGCCAGCAGCCCCCGGGCTGCAGATACGCAGTATTTT. Translated: CASSPRAADTQYF.